Following are 6 T cell receptor beta chains from one sample sequenced in a study of blood T cells in healthy people across ages. Next came a second PCR, run for about 6 to 11 cycles, which used a sample-barcoded 5' primer along with a J-beta primer mix. A single record per CDR3 protein comes from TCRdb applying MiXCR to the 5' RACE reads. The sample yields about 1.4 million distinct CDR3 sequences, almost 60% seen once. Material: blood. The receptors here all came from a man younger than 30 in good health.

This chain links TRBV15 with TRBJ2-7; D uncertain. This CDR3 comprises 16 residues. Trimming cost V 0 bases and J 6 bases, with 18 bases left between them. The germline CDR1 and CDR2 sequences are LNHNV and YYDKDF (reference sequence). CDR3 loop: CATSRDHETRRSEQYF. The CDR3 coding sequence is TGTGCCACCAGCAGAGATCACGAGACAAGGAGATCCGAGCAGTACTTC.

The gene calls are TRBV7-9 and TRBJ2-7, with a possible D match to TRBD2 (6 bases). Trimming took off 10 bases at V and 3 bases at J, with 22 bases between the two ends. CDR1 and CDR2 (germline): SEHNR, FQNEAQ (reference sequence). The CDR3 extends over 15 amino acids. DNA for the CDR3: TGTGCCACCTCACCCGCCGGGACTCCTGACTACGAGCAGTACTTC. Encoded protein: CATSPAGTPDYEQYF. The whole variable domain, filled in from reference TRBV7-9 and TRBJ2-7, reads DTGVSQNPRHKITKRGQNVTFRCDPISEHNRLYWYRQTLGQGPEFLTYFQNEAQLEKSRLLSDRFSAERPKGSFSTLEIQRTEQGDSAMYLCATSPAGTPDYEQYFGPGTRLTVT.

This clonotype appeared a few times. This chain joins TRBV4-1 and TRBJ2-7; 9 bases are a match to TRBD1. This CDR3 has 16 residues. The V segment lost 5 bases and the J segment 4 bases; nucleotides outside the gene matches: 12. Germline values: CDR1 MGHRA, CDR2 YSYEKL. The CDR3 sequence: CASSMPPGTGTYEQYF. CDR3 DNA sequence: TGCGCCAGCAGCATGCCTCCCGGGACAGGGACTTACGAGCAGTACTTC.

This chain joins TRBV20-1 and TRBJ2-1, with D perhaps given as TRBD1 or TRBD2 (5 bases each). There are 17 residues in the CDR3. V gave up 1 base and J gave up 0 bases, with 16 bases separating them. Looked up from germline, CDR1 is DFQATT and CDR2 is SNEGSKA (reference sequence). CDR3 in amino acids: CSARGSRGASSYNEQFF. In nucleotides, the CDR3 is TGCAGTGCTAGAGGGTCTCGGGGCGCCAGCTCCTACAATGAGCAGTTCTTC.

This chain connects TRBV10-3 to TRBJ2-1; 12 bases align to TRBD2. The CDR3 contains 18 residues. In germline, CDR1 is ENHRY, CDR2 SYGVKD. The V gene end was trimmed by 0 bases and the J gene end by 4 bases; junction bases not matched to a gene: 7. CDR3 DNA sequence: TGTGCCATCAGTGAGTCCTCGGGGACTAGCGGGCGGTACAATGAGCAGTTCTTC. Its translation is CAISESSGTSGRYNEQFF.

This clonotype was detected a few times. The genes are TRBV15 and TRBJ2-5; TRBD1 aligns across 8 bases. The germline V gene has CDR1 LNHNV and CDR2 YYDKDF (reference sequence). V gave up 5 bases and J gave up 7 bases; unmatched junction bases: 12. This CDR3 contains 15 residues. The CDR3 sequence: CATSYGTGLEWTQYF. The CDR3 region has the DNA TGTGCCACCAGCTACGGGACAGGCCTAGAATGGACCCAGTACTTC.